Presented here are 18 T cell receptor beta chains from one specimen sequenced in a study of Ad26.COV2.S vaccination and SARS-CoV-2 variants. Data came from immunoSEQ multiplex PCR; TCRdb stores just in-frame clones and leaves some out. The top ten hold 5.9% of the sample, which has about 180,000 clones, around nine tenths seen once. Specimen: peripheral blood, collected after recovery from COVID-19. The receptors were gathered from a human donor who had recovered from COVID-19.

The chain employs TRBV27 and TRBJ2-7; TRBD2 agrees at 15 bases. This CDR3 region has 17 residues. V trimming: 4 bases; J trimming: 2 bases; junction bases outside the gene matches: 6. The V gene's germline CDR1 is MNHEY and CDR2 SMNVEV (reference sequence). The CDR3 region is CASSSSGTSGRPYEQYF. In DNA form, the CDR3 reads TGTGCCAGCAGTTCATCCGGGACTAGCGGGAGGCCCTACGAGCAGTACTTC.

This clone was found once. The chain has TRBV12-2 and TRBJ2-3; TRBD2, the D gene given by the table, was not confirmed from the DNA. TRBV12-2 is deemed a pseudogene. This CDR3 comprises 19 residues. The CDR3 nucleotides read TGTGCAAGTCGCTACTCAACCGGGACTAGCCTTAAAAGCACAGATACGCAGTATTTT. It translates to CASRYSTGTSLKSTDTQYF.

This chain's CDR3 is CASRDRGRGSYGYTF. Here the CDR3 DNA reads TGTGCCAGCAGAGACAGGGGGCGCGGGAGCTATGGCTACACCTTC. The chain combines TRBV6-5 with TRBJ1-2; 10 bases line up with TRBD1. V lost 6 bases, J lost 4 bases, and 8 bases stayed unmatched. This CDR3 contains 15 residues. Germline lookup yields CDR1 MNHEY and CDR2 SVGAGI.

The table lists this clone with a count of one. J is TRBJ1-2 and V is TRBV12-3 or TRBV12-4; no reliable D call. This CDR3 region has 13 residues. The V end lost 6 bases, the J end lost 6 bases, and 14 bases lay between the germline ends. This CDR3 is CASSLVPADGYTF. The DNA of the CDR3 is TGTGCCAGCAGCCTCGTCCCGGCAGATGGCTACACCTTC.

The rearrangement links TRBV5-6 to TRBJ2-7, with D hard to call. Between the trimmed V and J ends, which lost 0 bases and 3 bases, there was a span of 10 bases. Germline CDR1 SGHDT, CDR2 YYEEEE. The CDR3 is made up of 14 amino acids. In nucleotides, the CDR3 is TGTGCCAGCAGCTTGGGGGCAACCTACTACGAGCAGTACTTC. Protein sequence: CASSLGATYYEQYF.

In its sample, this clone was seen a few times. The chain couples TRBV3-1 (or the pseudogene TRBV3-2) to TRBJ1-6; D uncertain. Germline CDR1 is LGHDT and CDR2 is YNNKEL (reference sequence). The CDR3 contains 13 residues. Trimming removed 7 bases from V and 7 bases from J, with 11 bases in between. CDR3 nucleotides: TGTGCCAGCACCCGGGTCTTAAATTCACCCCTCCACTTT. It yields the protein CASTRVLNSPLHF.

V usage is TRBV10-3 and J usage is TRBJ1-5; a possible D gene is TRBD1 (5 bases). V lost 11 bases, J lost 4 bases, and 21 bases lay in between. The CDR3 covers 15 residues. Germline assignment: CDR1 ENHRY and CDR2 SYGVKD. The CDR3 region has the DNA TGTGCCTCCTCTTCTAGTATCGAGGGGAATCAGCCCCAGCATTTT. The encoded protein is CASSSSIEGNQPQHF.

The gene calls are TRBV6-5 and TRBJ2-5; 8 bases are a match to TRBD1. CDR1 MNHEY and CDR2 SVGAGI come from the germline V gene. This CDR3 is 13 amino acids long. After removal of 6 bases from V and 5 bases from J, the junction contained 5 bases not matched to a gene. The CDR3 spells CASRKTGVETQYF. CDR3 sequence (DNA): TGTGCCAGCAGGAAGACAGGGGTGGAGACCCAGTACTTC.

In DNA, the CDR3 is TGTGCCAGCAGCTTACCTAGCGGGGGTAGCTCCTACAATGAGCAGTTCTTC. As protein: CASSLPSGGSSYNEQFF. This rearrangement joins TRBV13 to TRBJ2-1; 10 positions match TRBD2. CDR1 and CDR2 (germline): PRHDT, FYEKMQ (reference sequence). J was trimmed by 0 bases and V by 2 bases; bases with no gene match: 4. CDR3 length equals 17 residues.

The V call is TRBV6-5, the J call TRBJ1-5, with D uncertain. Between the trimmed V and J ends, which lost 10 bases and 0 bases, there was a span of 10 bases. Germline CDR1 reads MNHEY; CDR2 reads SVGAGI. The CDR3 is made up of 13 amino acids. The CDR3 DNA is TGTGCCACCGCCCCTTATAGCAATCAGCCCCAGCATTTT. Protein: CATAPYSNQPQHF.

The gene calls are TRBV9 and TRBJ2-1, with 7 bases matching TRBD2. V lost 6 bases, J lost 4 bases, and 13 bases stayed unmatched. From germline, CDR1 is SGDLS and CDR2 YYNGEE. The CDR3 sequence is 16 residues long. The CDR3 loop reads CASTLGLAARYNEQFF. As DNA, the CDR3 is TGTGCCAGCACCCTTGGGCTAGCGGCCCGTTACAATGAGCAGTTCTTC. Full variable domain (rest looked up from reference TRBV9 and TRBJ2-1): DSGVTQTPKHLITATGQRVTLRCSPRSGDLSVYWYQQSLDQGLQFLIQYYNGEERAKGNILERFSAQQFPDLHSELNLSSLELGDSALYFCASTLGLAARYNEQFFGPGTRLTVL.

The V and J genes are TRBV7-9 and TRBJ2-1; D uncertain. Germline values: CDR1 SEHNR, CDR2 FQNEAQ (reference sequence). The CDR3 extends over 12 amino acids. V dropped 7 bases and J dropped 8 bases, with 12 bases sitting between them. The CDR3 DNA follows: TGTGCCAGCACCCTTTCACGCGATGAGCAGTTCTTC. Its protein product is CASTLSRDEQFF. Combining the CDR3 with reference TRBV7-9 and TRBJ2-1 gives the whole variable domain DTGVSQNPRHKITKRGQNVTFRCDPISEHNRLYWYRQTLGQGPEFLTYFQNEAQLEKSRLLSDRFSAERPKGSFSTLEIQRTEQGDSAMYLCASTLSRDEQFFGPGTRLTVL.

V is TRBV7-2 and J is TRBJ1-5; unclear D gene. This CDR3 is 13 amino acids long. The V end was cut by 5 bases, the J end by 3 bases, with 8 bases between. Looked up from germline, CDR1 is SGHTA and CDR2 is FQGNSA. This CDR3 is CASSLDYNQPQHF. In nucleotides, the CDR3 is TGTGCCAGCAGCCTTGACTACAATCAGCCCCAGCATTTT.

This clone appeared a single time. The chain uses TRBV30 and TRBJ1-6, with D hard to call. Germline V gene lookup returns CDR1 GTSNPN and CDR2 SVGIG (reference sequence). The V end lost 2 bases, the J end lost 7 bases, and 15 bases lay between the germline ends. The CDR3 loop spans 15 amino acids. The CDR3 here is CAWSKRTRRNSPLHF. The CDR3 region has the DNA TGTGCCTGGAGTAAGAGAACCCGAAGGAATTCACCCCTCCACTTT.

This clone was picked up one time. The chain joins TRBV10-3 to TRBJ2-1, with 11 bases that match TRBD2. The V gene's germline CDR1 is ENHRY and CDR2 SYGVKD. V shed 5 bases and J 2 bases; nucleotides not matched to a gene: 2. This CDR3 region has 15 residues. CDR3 amino acids: CAISNSGGAYNEQFF. The CDR3 coding sequence is TGTGCCATCAGTAATAGCGGGGGGGCCTACAATGAGCAGTTCTTC.

CDR3 DNA: TGTGCCAGCAGCTTTTGGGAGAACACTGAAGCTTTCTTT. Protein product: CASSFWENTEAFF. The chain joins TRBV7-9 to TRBJ1-1; D gene uncertain. With 3 bases removed from V and 1 base from J, the gap between germline ends came to 6 bases. Germline V gene sequence: CDR1 SEHNR, CDR2 FQNEAQ (reference sequence). The CDR3 runs to 13 residues.

The chain recombines TRBV18 with TRBJ1-1; D is possibly TRBD1 (6 bases). V shed 4 bases and J shed 5 bases, with 17 bases lying between them. Germline V lookup: CDR1 KGHSH, CDR2 LQKENI. The CDR3 contains 15 residues. The CDR3 reads CASSLAGGAATEAFF. The CDR3 bases are TGTGCCAGCTCACTCGCCGGGGGGGCCGCAACTGAAGCTTTCTTT.

J is TRBJ2-1 and V is TRBV19; 8 bases agree with TRBD2. CDR3 size: 14 residues. Trimming at V came to 4 bases and at J to 6 bases, leaving 5 bases not matched to a gene. Per the germline V gene, CDR1 is LNHDA and CDR2 is SQIVND (reference sequence). The CDR3 region has the DNA TGTGCCAGTAGTAGGGGACTAGGGCCCAATGAGCAGTTCTTC. Translated, it gives CASSRGLGPNEQFF.